Below are 2 T cell receptor beta chains sequenced from a single sample in a study of radiotherapy plus CTLA-4 blockade in lung cancer. Only in-frame clones appear in the TCRdb table, and some are missing; sequencing was by immunoSEQ multiplex PCR. The sample contains 45,000 to 55,000 clones, about 72% of which appear only once. This specimen consisted of peripheral blood, obtained from a patient treated with radiotherapy plus ipilimumab. Every receptor here comes from a human donor with non-small cell lung cancer who had stable disease on radiotherapy plus ipilimumab.

The rearrangement links TRBV25-1 to TRBJ1-2; 7 bases fit TRBD1. This CDR3 has 14 amino acids. Germline CDR1 MGHDK, CDR2 SYGVNS. J gave up 4 bases and V 2 bases, and 4 bases lay outside the gene matches. This CDR3 is CASSEVRQGYGYTF. The CDR3 DNA is TGTGCCAGCAGTGAAGTCCGACAGGGCTATGGCTACACCTTC.

The J gene is TRBJ2-3, the V gene TRBV5-1; D not resolved. The germline V gene has CDR1 SGHRS and CDR2 YFSETQ. CDR3 size: 15 residues. The V end lost 0 bases, the J end lost 2 bases, and 10 bases lay between the germline ends. CDR3 region: CASSLGGGYTDTQYF. CDR3 sequence (DNA): TGCGCCAGCAGCTTGGGAGGCGGATACACAGATACGCAGTATTTT.